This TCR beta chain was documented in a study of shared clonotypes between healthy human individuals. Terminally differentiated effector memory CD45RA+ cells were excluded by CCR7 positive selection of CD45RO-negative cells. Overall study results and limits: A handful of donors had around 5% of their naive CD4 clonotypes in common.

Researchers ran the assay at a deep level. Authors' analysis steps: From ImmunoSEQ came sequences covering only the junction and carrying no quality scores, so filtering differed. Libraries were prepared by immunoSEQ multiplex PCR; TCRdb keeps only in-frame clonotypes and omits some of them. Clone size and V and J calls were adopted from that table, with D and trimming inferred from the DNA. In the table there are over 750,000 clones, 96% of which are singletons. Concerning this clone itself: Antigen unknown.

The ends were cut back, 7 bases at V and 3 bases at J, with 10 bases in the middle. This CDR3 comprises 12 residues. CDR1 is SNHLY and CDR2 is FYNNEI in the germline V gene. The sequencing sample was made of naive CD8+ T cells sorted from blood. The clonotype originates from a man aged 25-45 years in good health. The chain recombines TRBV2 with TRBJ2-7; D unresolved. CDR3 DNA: TGTGCCAGCAAGAAGGGCAGCTACGAGCAGTACTTC. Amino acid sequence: CASKKGSYEQYF.